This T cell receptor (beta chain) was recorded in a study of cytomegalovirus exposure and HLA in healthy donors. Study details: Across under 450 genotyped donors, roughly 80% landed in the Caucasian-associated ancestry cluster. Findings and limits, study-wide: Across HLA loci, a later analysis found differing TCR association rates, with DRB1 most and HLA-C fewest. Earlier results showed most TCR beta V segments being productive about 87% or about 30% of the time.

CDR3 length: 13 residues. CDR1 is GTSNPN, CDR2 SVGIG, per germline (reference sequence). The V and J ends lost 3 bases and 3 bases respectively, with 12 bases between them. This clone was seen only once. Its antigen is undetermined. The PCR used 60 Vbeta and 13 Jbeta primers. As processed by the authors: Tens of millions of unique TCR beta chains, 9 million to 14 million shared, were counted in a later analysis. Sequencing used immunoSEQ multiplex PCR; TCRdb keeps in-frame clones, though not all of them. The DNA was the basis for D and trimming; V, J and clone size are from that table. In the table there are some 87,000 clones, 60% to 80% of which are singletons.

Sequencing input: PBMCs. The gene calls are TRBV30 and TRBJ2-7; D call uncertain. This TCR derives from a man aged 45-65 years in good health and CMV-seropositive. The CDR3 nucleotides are TGTGCCTGGAGAGAACTCCAAGACTACGAGCAGTACTTC. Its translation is CAWRELQDYEQYF.